This TCR beta chain was retrieved from a study of blood T cell repertoires in COVID-19. Study background: Sources were T cells, B-cell-depleted T cells, or PBMCs; the material itself was cDNA or gDNA.

V was clipped by 4 bases and J by 4 bases; unmatched bases: 8. The CDR3 sequence is 16 residues long. The germline gives CDR1 LGHDT, CDR2 YNNKEL (reference sequence). Libraries were prepared by immunoSEQ multiplex PCR; TCRdb keeps only in-frame clonotypes and omits some of them. The sample records hundreds of thousands of clones, about nine tenths being singletons. Material: peripheral blood. The sequence derives from a man aged 55 to 70 who had recovered from COVID-19. The chain combines TRBV3-1 (or the pseudogene TRBV3-2) with TRBJ2-2; 8 nucleotides match TRBD1. The chain's CDR3 is CASSPITGGSTGELFF. CDR3 sequence (DNA): TGTGCCAGCAGCCCTATAACAGGGGGAAGCACCGGGGAGCTGTTTTTT.